Each of the 18 T cell receptor beta chains below was sequenced from the same sample in a study of blood T cell repertoires in COVID-19. Sequencing was performed with immunoSEQ multiplex PCR; in TCRdb, only in-frame clones are kept and a portion is missing. The sample has about 250,000 clones, roughly nine tenths seen once. The specimen sequenced was PBMCs or T cells enriched from blood (not recorded which). The receptors come from a woman aged 45-60 years who had recovered from COVID-19.

The chain joins TRBV9 to TRBJ1-2, with 7 bases lining up with TRBD1. V was clipped by 2 bases and J by 1 base; unmatched bases: 8. CDR3 length equals 16 residues. Per the germline V gene, CDR1 is SGDLS and CDR2 is YYNGEE. The CDR3 region is CASSVNRDSHNYGYTF. The DNA of the CDR3 is TGTGCCAGCAGCGTTAACCGGGACAGCCATAACTATGGCTACACCTTC.

The rearrangement links TRBV6-2 or TRBV6-3 to TRBJ1-5; the match to TRBD1 covers 9 bases. After removal of 6 bases from V and 4 bases from J, the junction contained 7 bases not matched to a gene. The germline gives CDR1 MNHEY, CDR2 SVGEGT. This CDR3 region has 15 residues. The chain's CDR3 is CASSLTQGANQPQHF. The CDR3 region has the DNA TGTGCCAGCAGCTTGACACAGGGGGCGAATCAGCCCCAGCATTTT.

The gene calls are TRBV5-5 and TRBJ2-7; D call uncertain. The V end lost 2 bases, the J end lost 0 bases, and 12 bases lay between the germline ends. CDR1 is SGHKS and CDR2 is YYEKEE in the germline V gene (reference sequence). CDR3 size: 15 residues. The CDR3 is CASSFSTGSSYEQYF. CDR3 in DNA: TGTGCCAGCAGCTTCTCCACCGGGTCCTCCTACGAGCAGTACTTC.

The rearrangement links TRBV5-5 to TRBJ2-3; 11 nucleotides align to TRBD2. This CDR3 region has 15 residues. J was trimmed by 5 bases and V by 0 bases; bases with no gene match: 2. Germline V gives CDR1 SGHKS, CDR2 YYEKEE (reference sequence). CDR3 amino acids: CASSLVGTSGDTQYF. The CDR3, as DNA: TGTGCCAGCAGCTTGGTTGGGACTAGCGGAGATACGCAGTATTTT.

J is TRBJ2-7 and V is TRBV27; tentative D call: TRBD1 (9 bases). Germline CDR1 reads MNHEY; CDR2 reads SMNVEV (reference sequence). With 6 bases removed from V and 4 bases from J, the gap between germline ends came to 19 bases. The CDR3 totals 15 residues. This chain's CDR3 is CASRRGGGQGYEQYF. CDR3 sequence (DNA): TGTGCCAGCAGACGGGGGGGAGGACAGGGGTACGAGCAGTACTTC.

The chain links TRBV18 to TRBJ2-2; 7 bases are a match to TRBD1. CDR3 length: 16 residues. Germline V gene sequence: CDR1 KGHSH, CDR2 LQKENI. The J segment lost 4 bases and the V segment lost 2 bases, leaving 7 bases of the junction unmatched. CDR3 sequence (DNA): TGTGCCAGCTCACCATTCGGACAGGCGGGCACCGGGGAGCTGTTTTTT. Amino acids: CASSPFGQAGTGELFF.

This chain uses TRBV3-1 (or the pseudogene TRBV3-2) with TRBJ1-5; D unclear. The V end was cut by 4 bases, the J end by 6 bases, with 7 bases between. Per the germline V gene, CDR1 is LGHDT and CDR2 is YNNKEL (reference sequence). This CDR3 has 12 amino acids. The chain's CDR3 is CASSLSGQPQHF. The CDR3 region has the DNA TGTGCCAGCAGCCTAAGCGGTCAGCCCCAGCATTTT.

The V call is TRBV4-2, the J call TRBJ2-2; 7 bases map to TRBD1. J gave up 4 bases and V 5 bases, and 16 bases lay outside the gene matches. This CDR3 is built from 18 residues. Per the germline V gene, CDR1 is LGHNA and CDR2 is YNFKEQ. The CDR3 DNA sequence: TGTGCCAGCAGCAAAGGGACAGCCGAGAGAGGGGGCACCGGGGAGCTGTTTTTT. Its translation is CASSKGTAERGGTGELFF.

V gene TRBV27 combines with J gene TRBJ2-7; 11 bases are shared with TRBD2. The germline CDR1 and CDR2 sequences are MNHEY and SMNVEV (reference sequence). The CDR3 is 14 amino acids. Trimming took 5 bases from V and 3 from J; bases not matched to a gene: 3. The CDR3 DNA is TGTGCCAGCAGTCCACTAGCGGGAGTCTACGAGCAGTACTTC. It yields the protein CASSPLAGVYEQYF.

The V and J genes are TRBV3-1 (or the pseudogene TRBV3-2) and TRBJ2-5; 12 bases agree with TRBD2. Germline V gene lookup returns CDR1 LGHDT and CDR2 YNNKEL (reference sequence). This CDR3 contains 16 residues. V trimming: 4 bases; J trimming: 4 bases; junction bases outside the gene matches: 7. CDR3 sequence: CASSLRTSGIRETQYF. CDR3 DNA: TGTGCCAGCAGCCTACGGACTAGCGGGATTCGAGAGACCCAGTACTTC.

The rearrangement uses TRBV4-1 and TRBJ2-7, with TRBD1 identical over 10 bases. V lost 1 base, J lost 2 bases, and 2 bases stayed unmatched. Looked up from germline, CDR1 is MGHRA and CDR2 is YSYEKL. This CDR3 has 15 amino acids. The CDR3 spells CASSQGTGGAYEQYF. CDR3 coding DNA: TGCGCCAGCAGCCAAGGGACAGGGGGTGCCTACGAGCAGTACTTC.

The CDR3 DNA is TGTGCCAGCAGCGTTTCTAGCGGGAACAGTGGCTACAATGAGCAGTTCTTC. Translating gives CASSVSSGNSGYNEQFF. V gene TRBV9 combines with J gene TRBJ2-1, with 9 bases aligning to TRBD2. The V and J ends lost 2 bases and 3 bases, in that order; junction bases with no gene match: 9. Germline assignment: CDR1 SGDLS and CDR2 YYNGEE. CDR3 size: 17 residues.

The chain recombines TRBV28 with TRBJ1-1; 7 bases agree with TRBD1. With 5 bases clipped from V and 5 bases from J, the junction kept 8 bases outside the gene matches. Germline V gene data show CDR1 as MDHEN and CDR2 as SYDVKM. CDR3 size: 14 residues. CDR3: CASSPPKGATEAFF. The CDR3 DNA is TGTGCCAGCAGTCCCCCAAAGGGGGCAACTGAAGCTTTCTTT.

The V and J genes are TRBV5-1 and TRBJ2-1; 8 nucleotides line up with TRBD1. The trim removed 4 bases at V and 7 bases at J, leaving 4 bases unmatched. Germline V CDR1 and CDR2: SGHRS, YFSETQ. This CDR3 has 13 residues. CDR3 in amino acids: CASSQGAGNEQFF. CDR3 DNA sequence: TGCGCCAGCAGCCAGGGGGCGGGTAATGAGCAGTTCTTC.

The count of this clone is one. The J gene is TRBJ2-1, the V gene TRBV7-2; TRBD2 agrees at 14 bases. The CDR3 length is 15 residues. Trimming cost V 6 bases and J 9 bases; bases outside gene matches: 7. Germline CDR1 and CDR2: SGHTA and FQGNSA. The CDR3 protein is CASSFLGLAGGEQFF. The CDR3 nucleotides are TGTGCCAGCAGTTTTCTTGGACTAGCGGGAGGTGAGCAGTTCTTC.

J is TRBJ2-7 and V is TRBV27; 12 bases align to TRBD2. CDR1 is MNHEY, CDR2 SMNVEV, per germline (reference sequence). CDR3 size: 17 residues. V trimming: 2 bases; J trimming: 0 bases; junction bases outside the gene matches: 5. As DNA, the CDR3 is TGTGCCAGCAGTTTAGTCCTAGCGGGAGGGAGCTCCTACGAGCAGTACTTC. Amino acid sequence: CASSLVLAGGSSYEQYF.

CDR3 nucleotide sequence: TGTGCCAGCAGGGTGGACAGGAACACCGGGGAGCTGTTTTTT. It yields the protein CASRVDRNTGELFF. The chain couples TRBV7-8 to TRBJ2-2; TRBD1 might be the D (6 bases). Germline CDR1 is SGHVS and CDR2 is FQNEAQ. The CDR3 has 14 amino acids. Trimming shortened V by 6 bases and J by 1 base, and 9 bases separated the two germline ends.

The rearrangement links TRBV6-2 or TRBV6-3 to TRBJ1-5; possibly TRBD1 for D (5 bases). The CDR3 contains 15 residues. Deletions cut 1 base from V and 2 bases from J, with 9 bases between. Per the germline V gene, CDR1 is MNHEY and CDR2 is SVGEGT. The chain's CDR3 is CASSYFGGGNQPQHF. The CDR3 DNA follows: TGTGCCAGCAGTTACTTCGGGGGTGGCAATCAGCCCCAGCATTTT.